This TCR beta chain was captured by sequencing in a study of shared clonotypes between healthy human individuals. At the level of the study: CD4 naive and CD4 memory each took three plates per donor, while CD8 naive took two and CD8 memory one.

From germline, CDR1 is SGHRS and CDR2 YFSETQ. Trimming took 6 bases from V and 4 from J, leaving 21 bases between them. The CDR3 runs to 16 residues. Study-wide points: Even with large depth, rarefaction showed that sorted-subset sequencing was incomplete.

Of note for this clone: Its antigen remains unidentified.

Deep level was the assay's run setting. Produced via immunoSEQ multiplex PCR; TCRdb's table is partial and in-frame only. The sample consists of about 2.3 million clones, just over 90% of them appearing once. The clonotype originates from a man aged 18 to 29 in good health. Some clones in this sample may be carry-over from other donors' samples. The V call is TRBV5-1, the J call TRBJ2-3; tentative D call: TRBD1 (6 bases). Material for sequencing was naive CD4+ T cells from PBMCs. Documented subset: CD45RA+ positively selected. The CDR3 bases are TGCGCCAGCATGCTCGCCGGGACAAAAGGCCCAGATACGCAGTATTTT. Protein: CASMLAGTKGPDTQYF. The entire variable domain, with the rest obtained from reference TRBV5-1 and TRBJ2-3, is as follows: KAGVTQTPRYLIKTRGQQVTLSCSPISGHRSVSWYQQTPGQGLQFLFEYFSETQRNKGNFPGRFSGRQFSNSRSEMNVSTLELGDSALYLCASMLAGTKGPDTQYFGPGTRLTVL.